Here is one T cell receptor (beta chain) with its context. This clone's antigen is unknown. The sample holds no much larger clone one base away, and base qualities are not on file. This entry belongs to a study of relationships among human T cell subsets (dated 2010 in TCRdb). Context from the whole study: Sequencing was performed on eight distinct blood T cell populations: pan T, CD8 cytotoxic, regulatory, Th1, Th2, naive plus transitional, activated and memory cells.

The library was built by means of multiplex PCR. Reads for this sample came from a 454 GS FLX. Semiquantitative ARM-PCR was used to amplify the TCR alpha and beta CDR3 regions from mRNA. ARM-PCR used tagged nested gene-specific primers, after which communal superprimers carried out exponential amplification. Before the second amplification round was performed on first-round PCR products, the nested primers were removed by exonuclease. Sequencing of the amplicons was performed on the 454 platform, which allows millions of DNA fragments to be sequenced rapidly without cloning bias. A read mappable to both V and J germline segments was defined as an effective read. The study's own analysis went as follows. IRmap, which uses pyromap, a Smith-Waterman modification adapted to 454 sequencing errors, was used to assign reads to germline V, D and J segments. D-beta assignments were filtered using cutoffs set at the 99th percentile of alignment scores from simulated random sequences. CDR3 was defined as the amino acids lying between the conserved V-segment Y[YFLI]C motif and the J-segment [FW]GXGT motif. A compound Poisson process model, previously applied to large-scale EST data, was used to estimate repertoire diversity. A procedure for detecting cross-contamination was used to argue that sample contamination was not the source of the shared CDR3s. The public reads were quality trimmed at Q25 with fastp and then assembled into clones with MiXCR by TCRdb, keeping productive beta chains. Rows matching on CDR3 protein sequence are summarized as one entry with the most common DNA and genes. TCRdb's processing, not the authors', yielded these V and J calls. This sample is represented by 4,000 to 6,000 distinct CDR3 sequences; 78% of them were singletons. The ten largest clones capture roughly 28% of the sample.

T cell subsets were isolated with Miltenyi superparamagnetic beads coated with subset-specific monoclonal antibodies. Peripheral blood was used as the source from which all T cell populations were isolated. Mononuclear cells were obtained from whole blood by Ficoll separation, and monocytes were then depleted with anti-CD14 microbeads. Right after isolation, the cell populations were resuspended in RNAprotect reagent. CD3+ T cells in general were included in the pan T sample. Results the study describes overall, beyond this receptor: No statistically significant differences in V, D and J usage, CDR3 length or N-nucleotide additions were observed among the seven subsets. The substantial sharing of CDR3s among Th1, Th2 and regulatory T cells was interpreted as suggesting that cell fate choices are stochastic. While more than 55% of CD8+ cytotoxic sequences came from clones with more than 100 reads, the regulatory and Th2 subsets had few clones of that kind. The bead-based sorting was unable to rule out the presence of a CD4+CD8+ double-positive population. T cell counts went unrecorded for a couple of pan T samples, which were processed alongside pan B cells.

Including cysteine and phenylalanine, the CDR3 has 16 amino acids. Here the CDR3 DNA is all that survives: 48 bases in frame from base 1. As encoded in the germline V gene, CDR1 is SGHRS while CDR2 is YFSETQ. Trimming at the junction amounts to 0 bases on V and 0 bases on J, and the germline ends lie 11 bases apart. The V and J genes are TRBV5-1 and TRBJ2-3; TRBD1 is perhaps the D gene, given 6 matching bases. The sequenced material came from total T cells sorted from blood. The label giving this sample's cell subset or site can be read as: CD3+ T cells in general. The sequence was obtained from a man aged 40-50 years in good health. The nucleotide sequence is TGCGCCAGCAGCTTGGGAGCACAGGGAAGCACAGATACGCAGTATTTT. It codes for CASSLGAQGSTDTQYF.